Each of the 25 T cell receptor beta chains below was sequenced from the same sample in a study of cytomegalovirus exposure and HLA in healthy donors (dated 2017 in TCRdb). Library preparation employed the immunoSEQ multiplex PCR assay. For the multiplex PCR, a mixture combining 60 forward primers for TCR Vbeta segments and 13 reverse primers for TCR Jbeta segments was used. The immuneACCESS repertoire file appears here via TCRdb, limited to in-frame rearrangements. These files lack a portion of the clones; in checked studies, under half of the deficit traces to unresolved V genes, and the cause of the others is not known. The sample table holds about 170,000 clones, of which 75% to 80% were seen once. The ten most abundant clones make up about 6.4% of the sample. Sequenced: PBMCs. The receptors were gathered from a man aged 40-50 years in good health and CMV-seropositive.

This chain's CDR3 is CATSPMGGRTDTQYF. In DNA form, the CDR3 reads TGTGCCACCAGCCCCATGGGCGGGAGGACAGATACGCAGTATTTT. V usage is TRBV15 and J usage is TRBJ2-3; 8 positions agree with TRBD2. Losses at the gene ends were 5 bases for V and 3 bases for J; bases not matched to a gene: 7. The CDR3 length is 15 residues. Germline V CDR1 and CDR2: LNHNV, YYDKDF (reference sequence).

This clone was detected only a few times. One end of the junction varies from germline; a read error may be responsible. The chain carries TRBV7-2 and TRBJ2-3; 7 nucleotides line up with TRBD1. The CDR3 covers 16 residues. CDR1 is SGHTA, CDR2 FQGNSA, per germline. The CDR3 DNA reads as TGTGCCAGCAGCTATGATTCCGGGACAGTCTATCGGTTGGGGGATTTT. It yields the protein CASSYDSGTVYRLGDF. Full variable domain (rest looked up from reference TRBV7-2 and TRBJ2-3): GAGVSQSPSNKVTEKGKDVELRCDPISGHTALYWYRQSLGQGLEFLIYFQGNSAPDKSGLPSDRFSAERTGGSVSTLTIQRTQQEDSAVYLCASSYDSGTVYRLGDFGPGTRLTVL.

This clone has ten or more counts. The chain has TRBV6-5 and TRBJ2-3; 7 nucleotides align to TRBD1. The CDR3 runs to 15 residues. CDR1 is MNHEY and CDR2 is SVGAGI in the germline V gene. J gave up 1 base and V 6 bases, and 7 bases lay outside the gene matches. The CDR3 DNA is TGTGCCAGCAGGCCACAGGGGACGGGCACAGATACGCAGTATTTT. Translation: CASRPQGTGTDTQYF.

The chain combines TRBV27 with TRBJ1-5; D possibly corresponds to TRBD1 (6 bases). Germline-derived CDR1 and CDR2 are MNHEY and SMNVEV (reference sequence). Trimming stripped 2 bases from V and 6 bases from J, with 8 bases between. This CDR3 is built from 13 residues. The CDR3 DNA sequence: TGTGCCAGCAGTTTAGGCAGGGGTCAGCCCCAGCATTTT. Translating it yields CASSLGRGQPQHF.

CDR3 region: CASSFGNPSSYNEQFF. The CDR3 DNA sequence: TGTGCCAGCAGTTTTGGTAACCCGAGCTCCTACAATGAGCAGTTCTTC. The V call is TRBV27, the J call TRBJ2-1; D is uncertain. The ends were cut back, 3 bases at V and 0 bases at J, with 12 bases in the middle. CDR3 length: 16 residues. CDR1 is MNHEY, CDR2 SMNVEV, per germline (reference sequence).

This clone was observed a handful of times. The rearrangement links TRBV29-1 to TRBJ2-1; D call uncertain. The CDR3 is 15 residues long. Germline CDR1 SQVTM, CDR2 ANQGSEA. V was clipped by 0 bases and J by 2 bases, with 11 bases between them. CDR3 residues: CSVEDGTGAYNEQFF. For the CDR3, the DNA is TGCAGCGTTGAAGATGGCACCGGAGCCTACAATGAGCAGTTCTTC.

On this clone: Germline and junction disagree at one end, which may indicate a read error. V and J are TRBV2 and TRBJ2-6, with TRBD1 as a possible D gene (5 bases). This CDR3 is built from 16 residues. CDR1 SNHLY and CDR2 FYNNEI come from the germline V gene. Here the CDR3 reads CASSDSVISGANGLTF. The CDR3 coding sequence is TGTGCCAGCAGTGACTCGGTGATCTCTGGGGCCAACGGCCTGACTTTC.

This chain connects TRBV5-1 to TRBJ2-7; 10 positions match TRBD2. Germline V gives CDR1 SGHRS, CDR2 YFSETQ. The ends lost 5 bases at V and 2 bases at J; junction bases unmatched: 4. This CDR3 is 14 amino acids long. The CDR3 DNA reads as TGCGCCAGCAGGTTAGCGGGAGGAACCTACGAGCAGTACTTC. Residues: CASRLAGGTYEQYF.

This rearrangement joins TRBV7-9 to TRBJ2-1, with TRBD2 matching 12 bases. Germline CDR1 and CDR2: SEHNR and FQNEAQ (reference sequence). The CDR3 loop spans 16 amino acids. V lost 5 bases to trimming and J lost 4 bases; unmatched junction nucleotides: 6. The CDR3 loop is CASSPRGLAGYNEQFF. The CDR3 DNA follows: TGTGCCAGCAGCCCCAGAGGACTAGCGGGATACAATGAGCAGTTCTTC.

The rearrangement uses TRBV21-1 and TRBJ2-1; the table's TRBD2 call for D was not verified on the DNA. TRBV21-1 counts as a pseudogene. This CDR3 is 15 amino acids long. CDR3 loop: CASSNGLGDFNEQFF. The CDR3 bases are TGTGCCAGCAGCAATGGCCTCGGGGACTTCAATGAGCAGTTCTTC.

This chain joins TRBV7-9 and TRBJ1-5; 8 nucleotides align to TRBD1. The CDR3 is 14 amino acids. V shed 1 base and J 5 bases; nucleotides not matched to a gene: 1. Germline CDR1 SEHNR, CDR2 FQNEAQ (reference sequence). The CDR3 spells CASSLGQGHQPQHF. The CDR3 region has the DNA TGTGCCAGCAGCTTAGGACAGGGGCATCAGCCCCAGCATTTT. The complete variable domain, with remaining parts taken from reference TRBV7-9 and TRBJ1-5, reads DTGVSQNPRHKITKRGQNVTFRCDPISEHNRLYWYRQTLGQGPEFLTYFQNEAQLEKSRLLSDRFSAERPKGSFSTLEIQRTEQGDSAMYLCASSLGQGHQPQHFGDGTRLSIL.

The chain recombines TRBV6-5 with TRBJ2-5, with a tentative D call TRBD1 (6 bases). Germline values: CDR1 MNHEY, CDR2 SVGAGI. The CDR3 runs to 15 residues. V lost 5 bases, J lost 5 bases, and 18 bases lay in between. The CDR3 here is CASSHAITGMETQYF. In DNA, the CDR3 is TGTGCCAGCAGTCATGCCATTACAGGGATGGAGACCCAGTACTTC.

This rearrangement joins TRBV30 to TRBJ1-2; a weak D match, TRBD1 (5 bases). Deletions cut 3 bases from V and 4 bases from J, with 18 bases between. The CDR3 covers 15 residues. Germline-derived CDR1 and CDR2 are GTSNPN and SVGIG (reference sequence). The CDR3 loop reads CAWRKKAEGIYGYTF. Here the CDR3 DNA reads TGTGCCTGGAGAAAGAAGGCGGAGGGGATCTATGGCTACACCTTC.

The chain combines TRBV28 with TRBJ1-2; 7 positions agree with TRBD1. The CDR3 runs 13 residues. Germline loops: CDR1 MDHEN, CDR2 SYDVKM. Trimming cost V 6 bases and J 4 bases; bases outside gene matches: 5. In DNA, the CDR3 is TGTGCCAGCAGCGCTGGACAGGTCTATGGCTACACCTTC. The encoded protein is CASSAGQVYGYTF.

The CDR3 sequence: CASSRQGLRGYTF. In DNA form, the CDR3 reads TGTGCCAGCAGTAGACAGGGGCTGCGGGGCTACACCTTC. J is TRBJ1-2 and V is TRBV6-8; 8 nucleotides line up with TRBD1. CDR1 and CDR2 (germline): MNHGY, SAAAGT. J gave up 8 bases and V 5 bases, and 7 bases lay outside the gene matches. The CDR3 loop spans 13 amino acids.

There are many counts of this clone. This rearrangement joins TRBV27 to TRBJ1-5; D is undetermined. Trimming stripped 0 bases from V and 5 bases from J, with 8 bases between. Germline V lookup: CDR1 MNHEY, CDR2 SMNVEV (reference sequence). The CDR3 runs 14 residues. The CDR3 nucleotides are TGTGCCAGCAGTTTATCGCGGTTCGATCAGCCCCAGCATTTT. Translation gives CASSLSRFDQPQHF.

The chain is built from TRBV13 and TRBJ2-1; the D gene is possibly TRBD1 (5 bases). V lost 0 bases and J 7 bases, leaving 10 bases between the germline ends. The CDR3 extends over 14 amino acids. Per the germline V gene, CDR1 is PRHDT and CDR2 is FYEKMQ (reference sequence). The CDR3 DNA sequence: TGTGCCAGCAGCTTAGGCAGGGATGGGAATGAGCAGTTCTTC. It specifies CASSLGRDGNEQFF. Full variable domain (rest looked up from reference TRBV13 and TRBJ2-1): AAGVIQSPRHLIKEKRETATLKCYPIPRHDTVYWYQQGPGQDPQFLISFYEKMQSDKGSIPDRFSAQQFSDYHSELNMSSLELGDSALYFCASSLGRDGNEQFFGPGTRLTVL.

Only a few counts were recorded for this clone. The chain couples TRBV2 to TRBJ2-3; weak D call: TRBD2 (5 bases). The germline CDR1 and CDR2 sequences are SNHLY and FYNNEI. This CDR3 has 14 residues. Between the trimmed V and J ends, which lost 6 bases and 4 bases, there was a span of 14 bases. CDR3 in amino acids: CASSVRSGADTQYF. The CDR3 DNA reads TGTGCCAGCAGCGTTCGGAGCGGAGCAGATACGCAGTATTTT. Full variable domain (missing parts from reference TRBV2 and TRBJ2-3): EPEVTQTPSHQVTQMGQEVILRCVPISNHLYFYWYRQILGQKVEFLVSFYNNEISEKSEIFDDQFSVERPDGSNFTLKIRSTKLEDSAMYFCASSVRSGADTQYFGPGTRLTVL.

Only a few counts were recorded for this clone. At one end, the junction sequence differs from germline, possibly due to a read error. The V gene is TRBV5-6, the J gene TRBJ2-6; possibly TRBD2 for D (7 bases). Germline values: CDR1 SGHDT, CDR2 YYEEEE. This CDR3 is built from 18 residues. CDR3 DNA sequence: TGTGCCAGCAGCTTTTGGGGGGGGCGCGGGTCTGGGGCCAACGGCCTGACTTTC. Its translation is CASSFWGGRGSGANGLTF. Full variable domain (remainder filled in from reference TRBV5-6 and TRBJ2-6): DAGVTQSPTHLIKTRGQQVTLRCSPKSGHDTVSWYQQALGQGPQFIFQYYEEEERQRGNFPDRFSGHQFPNYSSELNVNALLLGDSALYLCASSFWGGRGSGANGLTFGAGSRLTVL.

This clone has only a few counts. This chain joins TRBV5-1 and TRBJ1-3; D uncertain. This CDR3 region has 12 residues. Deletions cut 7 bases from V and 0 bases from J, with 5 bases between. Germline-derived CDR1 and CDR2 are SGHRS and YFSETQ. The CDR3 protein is CASGDSGNTIYF. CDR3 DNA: TGCGCCAGCGGAGACTCTGGAAACACCATATATTTT. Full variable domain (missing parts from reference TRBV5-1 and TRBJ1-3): KAGVTQTPRYLIKTRGQQVTLSCSPISGHRSVSWYQQTPGQGLQFLFEYFSETQRNKGNFPGRFSGRQFSNSRSEMNVSTLELGDSALYLCASGDSGNTIYFGEGSWLTVV.

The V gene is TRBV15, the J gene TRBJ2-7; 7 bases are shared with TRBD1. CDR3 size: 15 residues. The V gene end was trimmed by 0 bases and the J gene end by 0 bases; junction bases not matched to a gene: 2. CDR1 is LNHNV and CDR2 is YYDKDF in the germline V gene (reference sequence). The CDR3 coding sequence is TGTGCCACCAGCAGAGATGGGACAGCCTCCTACGAGCAGTACTTC. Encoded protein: CATSRDGTASYEQYF.

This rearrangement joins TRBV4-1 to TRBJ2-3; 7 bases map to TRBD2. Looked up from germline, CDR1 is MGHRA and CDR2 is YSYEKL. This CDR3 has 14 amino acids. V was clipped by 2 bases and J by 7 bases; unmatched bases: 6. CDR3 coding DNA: TGCGCCAGCAGCCAACCAACTAGCGCGAATACGCAGTATTTT. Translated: CASSQPTSANTQYF.

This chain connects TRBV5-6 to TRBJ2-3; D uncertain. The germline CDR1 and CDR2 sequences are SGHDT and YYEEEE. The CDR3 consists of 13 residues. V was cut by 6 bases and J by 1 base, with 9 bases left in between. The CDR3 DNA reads TGTGCCAGCAACACCCGGGGCACAGATACGCAGTATTTT. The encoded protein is CASNTRGTDTQYF.

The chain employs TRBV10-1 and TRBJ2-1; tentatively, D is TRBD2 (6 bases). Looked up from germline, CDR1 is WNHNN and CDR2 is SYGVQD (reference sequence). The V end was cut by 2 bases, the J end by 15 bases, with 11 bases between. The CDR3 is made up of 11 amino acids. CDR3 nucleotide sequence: TGCGCCAGCAGTGAGCGGGGGTCGCTGTTCTTC. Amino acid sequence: CASSERGSLFF.

As DNA, the CDR3 is TGTGCCAGCAGCAAAGGACTAGCGGGAGACGCAGATACGCAGTATTTT. Protein sequence: CASSKGLAGDADTQYF. The genes are TRBV11-3 and TRBJ2-3; TRBD2 matches 13 bases. CDR1 is SGHNT, CDR2 YENEEA, per germline. The V gene end was trimmed by 5 bases and the J gene end by 4 bases; junction bases not matched to a gene: 6. The CDR3 contains 16 residues.